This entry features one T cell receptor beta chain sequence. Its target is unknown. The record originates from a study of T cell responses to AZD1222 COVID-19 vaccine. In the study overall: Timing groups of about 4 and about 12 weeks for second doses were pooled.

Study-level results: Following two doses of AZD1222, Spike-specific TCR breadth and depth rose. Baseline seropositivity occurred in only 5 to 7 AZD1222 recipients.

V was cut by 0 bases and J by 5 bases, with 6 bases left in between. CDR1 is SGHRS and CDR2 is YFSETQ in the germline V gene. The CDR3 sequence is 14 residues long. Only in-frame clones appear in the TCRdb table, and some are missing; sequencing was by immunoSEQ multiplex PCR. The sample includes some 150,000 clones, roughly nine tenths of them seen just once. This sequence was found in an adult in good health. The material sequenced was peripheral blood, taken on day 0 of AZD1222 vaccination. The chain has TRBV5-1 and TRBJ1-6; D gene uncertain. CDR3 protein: CASSLGINNSPLHF. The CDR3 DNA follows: TGCGCCAGCAGCTTGGGGATTAATAATTCACCCCTCCACTTT. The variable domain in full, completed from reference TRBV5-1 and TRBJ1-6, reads KAGVTQTPRYLIKTRGQQVTLSCSPISGHRSVSWYQQTPGQGLQFLFEYFSETQRNKGNFPGRFSGRQFSNSRSEMNVSTLELGDSALYLCASSLGINNSPLHFGNGTRLTVT.